This T cell receptor beta chain was identified in a study of post-analysis software for immune sequencing data (dated by TCRdb to about 2015). About the full investigation: Relapsing-remitting, secondary progressive and progressive-relapsing multiple sclerosis were recorded as disease courses, and subtype annotation was lacking for some patients. The patient repertoires were set against 10 or so previously published healthy control repertoires from donors whose ages ranged from roughly 6 to 25 years. A subset of samples was prepared in parallel using single-end sample barcoding, then pooled and co-amplified after Illumina adapter ligation. Study-level results and caveats: Roughly 5 TRBV segments, including TRBV5-6, TRBV5-1 and TRBV20-1, were significantly more frequent in patients than controls. The control group was slightly older than the multiple sclerosis patient group. When samples were clustered directly using the F measure, samples prepared in the same batch co-clustered strongly, which prompted a batch-effect correction. Normalized Chao1 diversity was significantly lower in multiple sclerosis patients than controls, suggesting substantial peripheral T-cell clonal expansion.

TCR beta repertoires were profiled from peripheral blood of approximately 13 young patients with multiple sclerosis to demonstrate the VDJtools post-analysis software. Multiple sclerosis patients were children and adolescents aged about 6 to 17 years. Library method: PCR. Sequenced on an Illumina HiSeq 2500. Unique molecular identifiers were incorporated into TCR beta cDNA libraries to reduce PCR and sequencing biases. Roughly 0.5 million cDNA molecules were obtained per 1 to 10 million input T cells, so each molecule approximated one T cell. The patient libraries were prepared and sequenced with the same protocol used for the earlier healthy control dataset. Within a given batch, samples were prepared together, multiplexed and sequenced on the same HiSeq lane. Regarding the original processing steps: Raw barcoded reads were processed with MIGEC, discarding single-read molecular identifier groups before consensus assembly and CDR3 extraction. VDJtools was used for post-analysis of the clonotype tables, with diversity normalized by down-sampling every dataset to the smallest sample size. In repertoire overlap clustering, CDR3 amino acid sequences, but not nucleotide sequences, were matched to correct batch-related cross-sample contamination. TCRdb reanalyzed the raw reads on its own, using fastp at Q25 for trimming and MiXCR for clone calling, and kept in-frame beta chains. Rows matching on CDR3 protein sequence are summarized as one entry with the most common DNA and genes. These V and J calls rely on TCRdb rather than the paper's analysis. Within this sample are 820,000 or so distinct CDR3 sequences, with around 53% of them counted one time only. The ten largest account for approximately 4.4% of the sample.

Sequences DFQATT (CDR1) and SNEGSKA (CDR2) are obtained from the germline V gene (reference sequence). Between the V and J ends, shortened by 1 base and 5 bases respectively, the junction contains 8 bases. The CDR3 runs 12 residues from the cysteine to the phenylalanine. Kept here is only the CDR3 DNA, which spans 36 bases and is read in frame from base 1. This clonotype was recorded once. Its antigen is not yet known. No quality values exist for individual bases; no much larger clone is one base distant. The sequenced sample was blood. This clonotype was obtained from a girl aged 5-17 years with multiple sclerosis. The chain is assembled from TRBV20-1 and TRBJ1-1, with no confidently assigned D gene. CDR3 protein: CSARVRETEAFF. The DNA sequence is given as TGCAGTGCTAGAGTAAGGGAGACTGAAGCTTTCTTT.